This T cell receptor beta chain was identified in a study of blood T cell repertoires in COVID-19. Study as a whole: Samples came from the United States, Italy and Spain, spanning acute and convalescent COVID-19. From T cells, B-cell-depleted T cells, or PBMCs came the material, which was cDNA or gDNA.

The authors' processing: Quantification of nucleated cells was approximated via reference gene primer amplification. TCRdb keeps only in-frame clones here, not all; method: immunoSEQ multiplex PCR. D and trimming come from the DNA, and the V and J calls and clone size come from that table. The table shows fewer than 250,000 clones, with approximately 83% occurring only once. Germline values: CDR1 LGHNA, CDR2 YNFKEQ. The CDR3 runs to 15 residues. V lost 0 bases, J lost 3 bases, and 11 bases lay in between. This clone was seen only a few times. This receptor was obtained from a woman aged 40 to 55 with active or convalescent COVID-19. The specimen sequenced was peripheral blood. The chain links TRBV4-2 to TRBJ1-1; the D gene is possibly TRBD1 (5 bases). CDR3 amino acids: CASSQDSGGDTEAFF. The CDR3, as DNA: TGTGCCAGCAGCCAAGATTCGGGGGGTGACACTGAAGCTTTCTTT.